The rows below give T cell receptor beta chains drawn from one sample of a study of cytomegalovirus exposure and HLA in healthy donors. Method: immunoSEQ multiplex PCR; TCRdb's copy keeps in-frame clones and lacks some. This table holds some 190,000 clones, 65% to 85% found once. The sample consisted of PBMCs. The receptors here all came from a girl aged 10 to 17 in good health and CMV-seropositive. Each CDR3 is given without its conserved first and last residue.

ASALGQPQH TRBV12-5 9 TRBJ1-5
ASSRDRPTEAF TRBV5-8 11 TRBJ1-1
ASSYVGGETQY TRBV6-5 11 TRBJ2-5
ASRLKGEKSGRLETQY TRBV12-2 16 TRBJ2-5
ASSYSREPPRGTQY TRBV6-6 14 TRBJ2-3
ASSFPTEVRGKLF TRBV7-9 13 TRBJ1-4
SVAPGLAVQNHYEQY TRBV29-1 15 TRBJ2-7
ASSPDGRSNYGYT TRBV18 13 TRBJ1-2
ASRDFGELF TRBV2 9 TRBJ2-2
ASSLTSGSMYEQF TRBV7-9 13 TRBJ2-1
ASSPTPWDTEAF TRBV6-5 12 TRBJ1-1
ASSWRLSYNEQF TRBV7-9 12 TRBJ2-1
SVEVLALGSYNEQF TRBV29-1 14 TRBJ2-1
ASSPQMDRGGEQF TRBV18 13 TRBJ2-1
ASSQERVISYEQY TRBV4-2 13 TRBJ2-7
ASSPGGLNEKLF TRBV18 12 TRBJ1-4
ASSLPGVGTEAF TRBV7-6 12 TRBJ1-1
ASSTPQGAPNTIY TRBV7-9 13 TRBJ1-3
ASSELGQGTQY TRBV2 11 TRBJ2-5
ASRKQGLFYGYT TRBV13 12 TRBJ1-2
ASRGGGVWNTEAF TRBV19 13 TRBJ1-1
ASSEQTNRGQPQH TRBV2 13 TRBJ1-5
ASGLANEQY TRBV12-5 9 TRBJ2-7
ASSLATGIKAF TRBV7-2 11 TRBJ1-1
ASRQDSYEQY TRBV5-1 10 TRBJ2-7
SVFPLTSTQY TRBV29-1 10 TRBJ2-5
ASSAPGTAGDTQY TRBV9 13 TRBJ2-3
ASSSIPWAGAGETQY TRBV11-1 15 TRBJ2-5
ASRIRDRASNTEAF TRBV19 14 TRBJ1-1
ASSLGGTANTEAF TRBV11-3 13 TRBJ1-1
ASSQGTSGSGERETQY TRBV4-2 16 TRBJ2-5
ASSERDRDQADTQY TRBV25-1 14 TRBJ2-3